This T cell receptor (beta chain) appears in the sequencing data of a study of CD8+ T cells in alopecia areata. Specified treatment: oral pan-JAK inhibitor, 5-10 mg twice daily. Following RNA extraction, reverse transcription yielded cDNA that acted as the sequencing template. Assay: immunoSEQ multiplex PCR; the TCRdb copy retains only in-frame clones and omits some. The sample records about 190,000 clones, 58% being singletons. CDR3 size: 15 residues. Unmatched junction bases numbered 6, after V lost 8 bases and J lost 4 bases. Germline values: CDR1 MNHEY, CDR2 SVGAGI. This clone was observed once. This sequence originates from a human donor with alopecia areata. This rearrangement joins TRBV6-5 to TRBJ2-1, with 12 bases that match TRBD2. The sequences come from CD8+ T cells sorted from blood, collected at week 24, from a patient treated with tofacitinib. The CDR3 loop is CASCLLAGGYNEQFF. CDR3 DNA sequence: TGTGCCAGCTGTCTACTAGCGGGGGGATACAATGAGCAGTTCTTC.